This T cell receptor beta chain came from a study of cytomegalovirus exposure and HLA in healthy donors. Whole-study findings and limits: Specificity of a few CMV-associated chains for CMV antigens was verified in vitro.

Primers: 60 Vbeta forward and 13 Jbeta reverse. Sequenced by immunoSEQ multiplex PCR; TCRdb stores in-frame clones only, minus some. The table has approximately 130,000 clones, roughly 70% seen once. The J segment lost 2 bases and the V segment lost 4 bases, leaving 3 bases of the junction unmatched. Per germline, CDR1 MGHRA and CDR2 YSYEKL. The CDR3 contains 15 residues. With regard to this clone: What it binds is unknown.

This receptor was obtained from a man aged 30-40 years in good health and CMV-seronegative. The rearrangement links TRBV4-1 to TRBJ2-2; 8 bases are a match to TRBD2. Sample: PBMCs. The CDR3 DNA is TGCGCCAGCAGCCCCCGGGAGGGAAACACCGGGGAGCTGTTTTTT. It encodes CASSPREGNTGELFF.